This entry concerns a single TCR beta chain. The sample originates from a study of blood T cell repertoires in COVID-19. Study information: From the United States, Italy and Spain came samples of acute and convalescent COVID-19. The cDNA or gDNA used as material had been derived from T cells, B-cell-depleted T cells, or PBMCs.

In the original analysis: The authors estimated nucleated cell counts from reference gene primer amplification. Measured with immunoSEQ multiplex PCR; TCRdb has only the in-frame clones, and not every one. V, J and clone size are those of that table, while D and trimming were read from the DNA. The profile covers 150,000 to 200,000 clones, with roughly 86% appearing a single time and 0.99% taken by the ten largest. Sequencing was carried out using peripheral blood. The receptor was isolated from a young man with acute or convalescent COVID-19.

CDR3 in DNA: TGTGCCAGCAGCCCAAGGACAGGCCACGGGGAGCTGTTTTTT. The encoded protein is CASSPRTGHGELFF. The V and J genes are TRBV7-8 and TRBJ2-2; 7 positions agree with TRBD1. Trimming at V came to 5 bases and at J to 7 bases, leaving 7 bases not matched to a gene. Germline CDR1 is SGHVS and CDR2 is FQNEAQ. This CDR3 has 14 residues.